A single sample is the source of the 31 T cell receptor beta chains below, sequenced in a study of response to subunit inactivated influenza vaccine. Each CDR3 protein is one row after TCRdb ran MiXCR on the RT-PCR reads. In the table there are about 780,000 distinct CDR3 sequences, around 18% of which are singletons. The specimen comprised PBMCs from blood, sampled roughly 5 days after vaccination. Every receptor here comes from a man aged 45-65 years who received an inactivated influenza vaccine.

This clonotype showed up just a few times. The genes are TRBV6-2 or TRBV6-3 and TRBJ2-3, with TRBD1 identical over 10 bases. Trimming took 0 bases from V and 2 from J; bases not matched to a gene: 2. CDR3 length equals 16 residues. Germline V gene data show CDR1 as MNHEY and CDR2 as SVGEGT. The CDR3 here is CASSYSGTGATDTQYF. The CDR3 DNA is TGTGCCAGCAGTTACTCAGGGACAGGGGCCACAGATACGCAGTATTTT.

This clonotype was seen a few times. The chain combines TRBV12-3 or TRBV12-4 with TRBJ2-7; TRBD2 might be the D (6 bases). V was clipped by 6 bases and J by 7 bases, with 13 bases between them. CDR3 length: 12 amino acids. In DNA form, the CDR3 reads TGTGCCAGCAGCCCGGGACTTAGGGAGCAGTACTTC. This codes for CASSPGLREQYF.

V usage is TRBV20-1 and J usage is TRBJ2-1, with TRBD1 as a possible D gene (6 bases). This CDR3 has 14 amino acids. CDR1 and CDR2 from the germline V gene are DFQATT and SNEGSKA (reference sequence). Between the trimmed V and J ends, which lost 5 bases and 6 bases, there was a span of 17 bases. DNA of the CDR3: TGCAGTGCTCAAGCCGGACGGGACATCAATGAGCAGTTCTTC. Translation gives CSAQAGRDINEQFF.

The chain combines TRBV12-5 with TRBJ2-4; 7 positions match TRBD1. The V segment lost 5 bases and the J segment 0 bases; nucleotides outside the gene matches: 10. CDR1 is LGHNT and CDR2 is FRNRAP in the germline V gene. This CDR3 comprises 17 residues. In nucleotides, the CDR3 is TGTGCTAGTGGTACACCTGACAGGGACCTAGCCAAAAACATTCAGTACTTC. Its protein is CASGTPDRDLAKNIQYF.

The chain couples TRBV10-1 to TRBJ2-5; tentative D call: TRBD1 (7 bases). Germline V gene sequence: CDR1 WNHNN, CDR2 SYGVQD (reference sequence). Trimming left V 3 bases short and J 5 bases short, with 13 bases between. The CDR3 contains 14 residues. The CDR3 here is CASSDSGGGETQYF. The CDR3 DNA reads as TGCGCCAGCAGTGATTCAGGGGGAGGCGAGACCCAGTACTTC.

This chain joins TRBV4-2 and TRBJ2-7, with D perhaps being TRBD1 or TRBD2 (5 bases each). Trimming took 0 bases from V and 5 from J, leaving 14 bases between them. The germline CDR1 and CDR2 sequences are LGHNA and YNFKEQ. The CDR3 is 15 residues long. CDR3 protein: CASSQDGGGGNEQYF. Written as DNA, the CDR3 is TGTGCCAGCAGCCAAGATGGTGGGGGTGGCAACGAGCAGTACTTC.

This clonotype turned up a few times. The chain links TRBV11-2 to TRBJ2-3; D may be TRBD1 (6 bases). The germline V gene has CDR1 SGHAT and CDR2 FQNNGV. The CDR3 has 16 residues. Trimming pared 1 base from V and 2 bases from J, leaving 13 bases between. The CDR3 region has the DNA TGTGCCAGCAGCTTAGCGTTCGGGACAAACACAGATACGCAGTATTTT. It is translated as CASSLAFGTNTDTQYF.

In this sample, this clonotype turned up a few times. V and J are TRBV29-1 and TRBJ2-1; 9 nucleotides line up with TRBD2. CDR1 SQVTM and CDR2 ANQGSEA come from the germline V gene. The CDR3 has 12 amino acids. V trimming: 7 bases; J trimming: 9 bases; junction bases outside the gene matches: 7. For the CDR3, the DNA is TGCAGCGGCGGGGGGGAGGGTAGTGAGCAGTTCTTC. This encodes CSGGGEGSEQFF.

The chain has TRBV7-2 and TRBJ2-2; D might be TRBD2 (5 bases). Germline-derived CDR1 and CDR2 are SGHTA and FQGNSA. The CDR3 is 13 residues long. V was pared by 0 bases and J by 8 bases, with 7 bases between. The CDR3: CASSLARRGELFF. CDR3 DNA: TGTGCCAGCAGCTTAGCGCGGAGGGGGGAGCTGTTTTTT.

The chain recombines TRBV28 with TRBJ2-2; 9 bases agree with TRBD1. V trimming: 2 bases; J trimming: 7 bases; junction bases outside the gene matches: 5. The CDR3 length is 15 residues. Germline-derived CDR1 and CDR2 are MDHEN and SYDVKM. The CDR3 sequence is CASSLAGQGSGELFF. The CDR3 bases are TGTGCCAGCAGTTTAGCGGGACAGGGCAGCGGGGAGCTGTTTTTT.

The chain is built from TRBV10-3 and TRBJ2-2; D is undetermined. The CDR3 totals 13 residues. Trimming left V 3 bases short and J 6 bases short, with 8 bases between. Germline CDR1 and CDR2: ENHRY and SYGVKD. The CDR3 region has the DNA TGTGCCATCAGTGATGGGTTTTCCGGGGAGCTGTTTTTT. Amino acid sequence: CAISDGFSGELFF.

This clonotype was seen a handful of times. The chain combines TRBV10-2 with TRBJ2-1; D gene uncertain. V was cut by 4 bases and J by 15 bases, with 16 bases left in between. Germline CDR1 reads WSHSY; CDR2 reads SAAADI. The CDR3 runs 12 residues. CDR3 bases: TGCGCCAGCAGTGCGAAAGACTTAGGGCCGTTCTTC. This codes for CASSAKDLGPFF.

This clonotype appeared many times. This chain uses TRBV7-2 with TRBJ2-1, with D perhaps being TRBD1 or TRBD2 (5 bases each). V dropped 1 base and J dropped 0 bases, with 7 bases sitting between them. CDR3 size: 15 residues. Germline V lookup: CDR1 SGHTA, CDR2 FQGNSA. Here the CDR3 reads CASSLGGYSYNEQFF. The CDR3 DNA reads as TGTGCCAGCAGCTTAGGGGGGTACTCCTACAATGAGCAGTTCTTC.

As regards this clonotype: Mismatch with germline at one junction end may stem from a read error. The chain carries TRBV6-1 and TRBJ2-5, with D unresolved. The CDR3 sequence is 14 residues long. Germline CDR1 MNHNS, CDR2 SASEGT. CDR3 protein: CAGSVVPNQPTQYF. For the CDR3, the DNA is TGTGCCGGCAGTGTGGTACCTAATCAGCCCACCCAGTACTTC.

This clonotype was seen only a few times. The CDR3, as DNA: TGTGCCAGCCAGGGGAGAACCTACGAGCAGTACTTC. It yields the protein CASQGRTYEQYF. The chain couples TRBV5-5 to TRBJ2-7, with D maybe TRBD1 (6 bases). V lost 7 bases to trimming and J lost 2 bases, with 10 bases between them. This CDR3 has 12 amino acids. CDR1 SGHKS and CDR2 YYEKEE come from the germline V gene (reference sequence).

This chain connects TRBV7-2 to TRBJ2-7, with D unresolved. This CDR3 is built from 15 residues. Germline loops: CDR1 SGHTA, CDR2 FQGNSA. Trimming stripped 5 bases from V and 0 bases from J, with 14 bases between. The CDR3 loop reads CASSPGSVSSYEQYF. The CDR3 DNA follows: TGTGCCAGCAGCCCCGGGTCGGTGAGCTCCTACGAGCAGTACTTC.

The gene calls are TRBV5-1 and TRBJ2-5; TRBD2 matches 7 bases. CDR1 is SGHRS, CDR2 YFSETQ, per germline. The CDR3 sequence is 14 residues long. Trimming removed 5 bases from V and 5 bases from J; junction bases left unmatched: 9. CDR3 bases: TGCGCCAGCAGGGCCCGAGTAGCGGGCGAGACCCAGTACTTC. As protein: CASRARVAGETQYF.

This clonotype was counted only a few times. J is TRBJ2-2 and V is TRBV10-3, with 9 bases fitting TRBD1. V lost 5 bases to trimming and J lost 6 bases; unmatched junction nucleotides: 7. Germline lookup yields CDR1 ENHRY and CDR2 SYGVKD. The CDR3 is made up of 15 amino acids. The CDR3 region is CAISQGQGVAGELFF. In DNA form, the CDR3 reads TGTGCCATCAGTCAGGGACAGGGTGTCGCCGGGGAGCTGTTTTTT.

The rearrangement joins TRBV5-1 to TRBJ1-6, with 9 bases aligning to TRBD1. Losses at the gene ends were 2 bases for V and 8 bases for J; bases not matched to a gene: 2. The CDR3 totals 14 residues. Germline assignment: CDR1 SGHRS and CDR2 YFSETQ. The CDR3 loop is CASSLGDRDSPLHF. The CDR3, as DNA: TGCGCCAGCAGCTTAGGGGACAGGGATTCACCCCTCCACTTT.

The V and J genes are TRBV11-1 and TRBJ2-7, with D unclear. With 1 base removed from V and 0 bases from J, the gap between germline ends came to 10 bases. The CDR3 is made up of 15 amino acids. Germline V lookup: CDR1 SGHAT, CDR2 FQDESV (reference sequence). The CDR3 spells CASSLGRSFSYEQYF. The DNA of the CDR3 is TGTGCCAGCAGCTTAGGGAGATCATTCTCCTACGAGCAGTACTTC.

This clonotype was recorded many times. The chain couples TRBV12-3 or TRBV12-4 to TRBJ1-1; 7 positions agree with TRBD1. Trimming took 6 bases from V and 8 from J; bases not matched to a gene: 3. This CDR3 spans 11 amino acids. CDR3 nucleotide sequence: TGTGCCAGCAGCGGACAGGCCGAAGCTTTCTTT. Translated, it gives CASSGQAEAFF.

This clonotype was counted a few times. The V call is TRBV20-1, the J call TRBJ2-3; possible D gene TRBD2, 5 bases. Germline V gene sequence: CDR1 DFQATT, CDR2 SNEGSKA (reference sequence). V gave up 0 bases and J gave up 4 bases, with 11 bases separating them. The CDR3 extends over 14 amino acids. This chain's CDR3 is CSAREPKRADTQYF. The CDR3 DNA reads TGCAGTGCTAGAGAGCCGAAGAGGGCAGATACGCAGTATTTT.

This clonotype occurred a few times. The chain couples TRBV20-1 to TRBJ2-7; D possibly corresponds to TRBD1 (5 bases). The length of the CDR3 is 12 residues. Germline V gene sequence: CDR1 DFQATT, CDR2 SNEGSKA (reference sequence). V lost 5 bases, J lost 1 base, and 9 bases lay in between. The CDR3 loop is CSAAQGSYEQYF. CDR3 nucleotide sequence: TGCAGTGCTGCCCAGGGTTCCTACGAGCAGTACTTC.

The chain carries TRBV7-9 and TRBJ2-2, with 7 positions matching TRBD2. The CDR3 covers 14 residues. With 5 bases clipped from V and 6 bases from J, the junction kept 6 bases outside the gene matches. The germline V gene encodes CDR1 SEHNR and CDR2 FQNEAQ (reference sequence). CDR3 region: CASSHGTNAGELFF. Written as DNA, the CDR3 is TGTGCCAGCAGCCACGGGACTAACGCCGGGGAGCTGTTTTTT.

The chain carries TRBV10-3 and TRBJ2-7, with D uncertain. V gave up 6 bases and J gave up 4 bases, with 13 bases separating them. The CDR3 covers 13 residues. In germline, CDR1 is ENHRY, CDR2 SYGVKD. DNA of the CDR3: TGTGCCATCAGCAACATAGGGCCATACGAGCAGTACTTC. Its translation is CAISNIGPYEQYF.

The chain employs TRBV18 and TRBJ2-5; TRBD2 matches 8 bases. The CDR3 sequence is 14 residues long. V shed 5 bases, J shed 4 bases, and the junction held 6 bases outside the gene matches. Germline values: CDR1 KGHSH, CDR2 LQKENI. The CDR3 loop reads CASSAYLAGETQYF. CDR3 DNA: TGTGCCAGCTCAGCATATCTAGCGGGAGAGACCCAGTACTTC. Variable domain in full (rest from reference TRBV18 and TRBJ2-5): NAGVMQNPRHLVRRRGQEARLRCSPMKGHSHVYWYRQLPEEGLKFMVYLQKENIIDESGMPKERFSAEFPKEGPSILRIQQVVRGDSAAYFCASSAYLAGETQYFGPGTRLLVL.

This clonotype has more than one count but fewer than ten. The J gene is TRBJ2-1, the V gene TRBV7-9; 8 bases agree with TRBD1. Germline CDR1 SEHNR, CDR2 FQNEAQ (reference sequence). This CDR3 spans 14 amino acids. Losses at the gene ends were 0 bases for V and 8 bases for J; bases not matched to a gene: 3. The CDR3 protein is CASSLAGQGHEQFF. CDR3 DNA: TGTGCCAGCAGCTTAGCAGGACAGGGACATGAGCAGTTCTTC.

This chain connects TRBV11-2 to TRBJ1-1, with 8 bases lining up with TRBD1. There are 12 residues in the CDR3. The junction had 7 bases not matched to a gene; V was cut back by 5 bases and J by 11 bases. Germline loops: CDR1 SGHAT, CDR2 FQNNGV. This CDR3 is CASSKDRGGAFF. CDR3 coding DNA: TGTGCCAGCAGCAAAGACAGGGGAGGCGCTTTCTTT.

The rearrangement links TRBV4-1 to TRBJ2-5; 7 bases map to TRBD2. The germline V gene encodes CDR1 MGHRA and CDR2 YSYEKL. After removal of 3 bases from V and 1 base from J, the junction contained 2 bases not matched to a gene. CDR3 length: 14 residues. CDR3 sequence (DNA): TGCGCCAGCAGCCATCCGGGGGGCCAAGAGACCCAGTACTTC. The encoded protein is CASSHPGGQETQYF.

The CDR3 protein is CASSLEGSNEQFF. In nucleotides, the CDR3 is TGCGCCAGCAGCTTGGAGGGTAGCAATGAGCAGTTCTTC. The chain is built from TRBV5-1 and TRBJ2-1; D not resolved. Germline CDR1 reads SGHRS; CDR2 reads YFSETQ. This CDR3 is 13 amino acids long. With 0 bases removed from V and 6 bases from J, the gap between germline ends came to 7 bases. Complete variable domain (other parts from reference TRBV5-1 and TRBJ2-1): KAGVTQTPRYLIKTRGQQVTLSCSPISGHRSVSWYQQTPGQGLQFLFEYFSETQRNKGNFPGRFSGRQFSNSRSEMNVSTLELGDSALYLCASSLEGSNEQFFGPGTRLTVL.

CDR3 DNA: TGCAGTGCTAGATCCACTAGCGGGGGCCCCACCGGGGAGCTGTTTTTT. Its protein is CSARSTSGGPTGELFF. The chain joins TRBV20-1 to TRBJ2-2, with 11 bases lining up with TRBD2. CDR1 is DFQATT and CDR2 is SNEGSKA in the germline V gene (reference sequence). V was clipped by 2 bases and J by 4 bases; unmatched bases: 6. CDR3 length: 16 residues.